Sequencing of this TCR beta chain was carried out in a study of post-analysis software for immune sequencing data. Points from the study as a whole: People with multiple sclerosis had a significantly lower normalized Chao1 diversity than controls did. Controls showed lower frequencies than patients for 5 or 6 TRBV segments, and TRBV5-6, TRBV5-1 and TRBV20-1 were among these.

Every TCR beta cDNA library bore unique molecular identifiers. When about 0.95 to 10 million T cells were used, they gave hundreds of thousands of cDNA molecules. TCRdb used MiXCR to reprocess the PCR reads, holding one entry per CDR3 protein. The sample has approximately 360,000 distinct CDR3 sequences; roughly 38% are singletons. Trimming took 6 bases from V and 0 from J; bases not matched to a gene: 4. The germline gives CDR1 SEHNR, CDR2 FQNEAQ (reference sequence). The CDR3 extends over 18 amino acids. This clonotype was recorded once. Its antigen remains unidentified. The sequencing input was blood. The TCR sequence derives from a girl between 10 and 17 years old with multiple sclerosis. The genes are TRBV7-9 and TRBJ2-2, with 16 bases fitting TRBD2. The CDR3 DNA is TGTGCCAGCAGACCGGGACTAGCGGGGGGGGCGAACACCGGGGAGCTGTTTTTT. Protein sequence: CASRPGLAGGANTGELFF.